The 31 T cell receptor beta chains listed next were all sequenced from one sample in a study of a mutant IDH1 vaccine in newly diagnosed glioma. These TCRs are of unknown antigen specificity. The repertoire was sequenced with immunoSEQ multiplex PCR; TCRdb's copy has only in-frame clones and lacks some. The table lists 60,000 to 85,000 clones, more than 80% of them singletons. Time point indicated: week 23, last vaccination. Vaccine doses each comprised 300 ug of mutant IDH1 20-mer peptide, with topical imiquimod. The material sequenced was PBMCs, taken from a glioma patient whose treatment included an IDH1 peptide vaccine. These receptors all stem from a woman between 50 and 59 years old with glioma.

V gene TRBV28 combines with J gene TRBJ1-6; D ambiguous. The V end was cut by 6 bases, the J end by 9 bases, with 27 bases between. Germline lookup yields CDR1 MDHEN and CDR2 SYDVKM. The CDR3 sequence is 18 residues long. CDR3 nucleotides: TGTGCCAGCAGGTTAGGGCATACTAAAGAGGAGGATCCTTCACCCCTCCACTTT. It translates to CASRLGHTKEEDPSPLHF.

This chain connects TRBV6-6 to TRBJ2-7, with a weak D call TRBD2 (6 bases). The CDR3 length is 14 residues. CDR1 is MNHNY, CDR2 SVGAGI, per germline (reference sequence). Trimming cost V 0 bases and J 4 bases, with 10 bases left between them. The CDR3 reads CASSYSVGGYEQYF. Written as DNA, the CDR3 is TGTGCCAGCAGTTACTCGGTGGGAGGATACGAGCAGTACTTC.

The chain recombines TRBV11-2 with TRBJ1-3; D is ambiguous. The germline gives CDR1 SGHAT, CDR2 FQNNGV. V gave up 1 base and J gave up 1 base, with 5 bases separating them. The CDR3 has 14 residues. The chain's CDR3 is CASSLVTSGNTIYF. DNA of the CDR3: TGTGCCAGCAGCTTAGTGACTTCTGGAAACACCATATATTTT.

This clone occurred a few times. Sequence at one end of the junction differs from germline and may be a read error. The J gene is TRBJ1-1, the V gene TRBV2; D perhaps matches TRBD1 (5 bases). The CDR3 runs 13 residues. The germline gives CDR1 SNHLY, CDR2 FYNNEI. The DNA of the CDR3 is TGTGCGAGCAAGACAGATATGAACACTGAAGCTTTCTTT. It is translated as CASKTDMNTEAFF. Full variable domain (missing parts from reference TRBV2 and TRBJ1-1): EPEVTQTPSHQVTQMGQEVILRCVPISNHLYFYWYRQILGQKVEFLVSFYNNEISEKSEIFDDQFSVERPDGSNFTLKIRSTKLEDSAMYFCASKTDMNTEAFFGQGTRLTVV.

The CDR3 here is CASSPGPYNEQFF. Here the CDR3 DNA reads TGTGCCAGTAGTCCGGGACCTTACAATGAGCAGTTCTTC. The chain couples TRBV19 to TRBJ2-1, with D perhaps assigned TRBD1 or TRBD2 (5 bases each). CDR1 is LNHDA and CDR2 is SQIVND in the germline V gene (reference sequence). Trimming pared 5 bases from V and 4 bases from J, leaving 9 bases between. The CDR3 has 13 residues.

The chain employs TRBV5-5 and TRBJ1-5, with 7 bases matching TRBD1. Germline CDR1 is SGHKS and CDR2 is YYEKEE (reference sequence). CDR3 size: 14 residues. V shed 1 base, J shed 7 bases, and the junction held 5 bases outside the gene matches. The CDR3 sequence: CASSLSQGVQPQHF. Written as DNA, the CDR3 is TGTGCCAGCAGCTTGAGTCAGGGGGTGCAGCCCCAGCATTTT. Drawing the rest from reference TRBV5-5 and TRBJ1-5, the complete variable domain is DAGVTQSPTHLIKTRGQQVTLRCSPISGHKSVSWYQQVLGQGPQFIFQYYEKEERGRGNFPDRFSARQFPNYSSELNVNALLLGDSALYLCASSLSQGVQPQHFGDGTRLSIL.

This chain uses TRBV9 with TRBJ2-1; D gene uncertain. V lost 0 bases and J lost 8, with 15 bases in between. Per germline, CDR1 SGDLS and CDR2 YYNGEE. The CDR3 has 15 amino acids. CDR3 region: CASSVEPAGVHEQFF. In DNA, the CDR3 is TGTGCCAGCAGCGTAGAACCAGCAGGTGTCCATGAGCAGTTCTTC.

The chain links TRBV27 to TRBJ1-6; 7 bases are a match to TRBD1. Germline values: CDR1 MNHEY, CDR2 SMNVEV (reference sequence). The CDR3 spans 16 residues. The trim removed 3 bases at V and 5 bases at J, leaving 7 bases unmatched. The CDR3 nucleotides are TGTGCCAGCAGTTTGACAGGGAGTTGGCATAATTCACCCCTCCACTTT. This codes for CASSLTGSWHNSPLHF.

The chain has TRBV19 and TRBJ2-1; the match to TRBD2 covers 11 bases. V trimming: 1 base; J trimming: 1 base; junction bases outside the gene matches: 6. The CDR3 has 18 amino acids. Germline lookup yields CDR1 LNHDA and CDR2 SQIVND (reference sequence). CDR3 bases: TGTGCCAGTAGTATAGCCGGTAGCGGGAGGGCTTCCTACAATGAGCAGTTCTTC. Translation: CASSIAGSGRASYNEQFF.

The V gene is TRBV6-1, the J gene TRBJ1-1; D is unresolved. The CDR3 contains 15 residues. Germline V CDR1 and CDR2: MNHNS, SASEGT. V was pared by 1 base and J by 0 bases, with 9 bases between. The CDR3 sequence: CASSEDLTLNTEAFF. DNA of the CDR3: TGTGCCAGCAGTGAAGACCTAACCCTGAACACTGAAGCTTTCTTT.

The chain is built from TRBV7-9 and TRBJ2-7; 10 positions match TRBD2. The CDR3 runs to 18 residues. Germline trimming cut 0 bases from V and 3 bases from J; bases unmatched to any gene: 11. The V gene's germline CDR1 is SEHNR and CDR2 FQNEAQ (reference sequence). The CDR3 is CASSLAFLAGERNYEQYF. The CDR3 bases are TGTGCCAGCAGCTTAGCTTTCCTAGCGGGAGAAAGAAACTACGAGCAGTACTTC.

CDR3 amino acids: CASTTWGAEAFF. CDR3 nucleotides: TGTGCCAGCACAACGTGGGGAGCTGAAGCTTTCTTT. V and J are TRBV28 and TRBJ1-1; no firm D call. The germline V and J ends were trimmed by 7 bases and 6 bases, with 12 bases remaining between them. The CDR3 runs 12 residues. Germline-derived CDR1 and CDR2 are MDHEN and SYDVKM.

The chain is built from TRBV30 and TRBJ2-5; 8 nucleotides agree with TRBD2. Near its end, the DNA agrees better with TRBJ2-7, so the J call may be wrong. Per germline, CDR1 GTSNPN and CDR2 SVGIG (reference sequence). The CDR3 length is 14 residues. The DNA for the CDR3 is TGTGCCTGGAGCACCGGGACTAGTCGGTACGAGCAGTACTTC. It codes for CAWSTGTSRYEQYF.

V gene TRBV7-3 combines with J gene TRBJ1-1, with TRBD1 matching 7 bases. CDR3 length: 14 amino acids. The germline V gene encodes CDR1 SGHTA and CDR2 FQGTGA. The ends lost 4 bases at V and 0 bases at J; junction bases unmatched: 2. This CDR3 is CASSSQGVNTEAFF. CDR3 DNA sequence: TGTGCCAGCAGCTCCCAGGGGGTGAACACTGAAGCTTTCTTT. The full variable domain, with the rest looked up from reference TRBV7-3 and TRBJ1-1, is GAGVSQTPSNKVTEKGKYVELRCDPISGHTALYWYRQSLGQGPEFLIYFQGTGAADDSGLPNDRFFAVRPEGSVSTLKIQRTERGDSAVYLCASSSQGVNTEAFFGQGTRLTVV.

V usage is TRBV12-5 and J usage is TRBJ1-3; D is undetermined. The V end lost 5 bases, the J end lost 4 bases, and 3 bases lay between the germline ends. Germline CDR1 and CDR2: LGHNT and FRNRAP. The CDR3 is 11 residues long. This chain's CDR3 is CASGPGNTIYF. The CDR3 DNA is TGTGCTAGTGGTCCCGGAAACACCATATATTTT.

This clone was recorded once. This chain links TRBV10-1 with TRBJ2-5; possible D gene TRBD1, 6 bases. Trimming cost V 3 bases and J 1 base, with 12 bases left between them. Germline V gene lookup returns CDR1 WNHNN and CDR2 SYGVQD (reference sequence). The CDR3 is 15 amino acids. The CDR3 DNA follows: TGCGCCAGCAGTGATGGGCAGGGGCCCCAAGAGACCCAGTACTTC. Amino acids: CASSDGQGPQETQYF.

The rearrangement joins TRBV7-2 to TRBJ2-3; 7 bases align to TRBD2. This CDR3 has 17 amino acids. J lost 2 bases, V lost 1 base, and 9 bases had no gene match. Looked up from germline, CDR1 is SGHTA and CDR2 is FQGNSA. The CDR3 coding sequence is TGTGCCAGCAGCTTAGGGGGTACTAGCGCAGCCACAGATACGCAGTATTTT. Translated, it gives CASSLGGTSAATDTQYF.

In this sample, this clone turned up once. The genes are TRBV6-5 and TRBJ2-7; 7 bases match TRBD1. Germline V gene lookup returns CDR1 MNHEY and CDR2 SVGAGI. CDR3 length: 14 residues. The junction had 6 bases not matched to a gene; V was cut back by 4 bases and J by 3 bases. As DNA, the CDR3 is TGTGCCAGCAGTTTCCAATGGGACAGCTACGAGCAGTACTTC. Protein: CASSFQWDSYEQYF.

The chain is built from TRBV6-4 and TRBJ2-1, with 7 bases that match TRBD2. J was trimmed by 4 bases and V by 5 bases; bases with no gene match: 2. The germline V gene has CDR1 MRHNA and CDR2 SNTAGT. This CDR3 contains 13 residues. In DNA, the CDR3 is TGTGCCAGCAGTACTAGCGAGTACAATGAGCAGTTCTTC. Its protein is CASSTSEYNEQFF.

The genes are TRBV7-8 and TRBJ2-7, with D possibly being TRBD2 (5 bases). The V end was cut by 1 base, the J end by 6 bases, with 13 bases between. Looked up from germline, CDR1 is SGHVS and CDR2 is FQNEAQ. The CDR3 length is 14 residues. CDR3 nucleotides: TGTGCCAGCAGCTTAGTTCGGGGAAAGGCCGAGCAGTACTTC. Translated: CASSLVRGKAEQYF.

The chain joins TRBV11-2 to TRBJ2-7, with 10 bases matching TRBD1. V was pared by 4 bases and J by 4 bases, with 7 bases of the junction left unmatched. Per the germline V gene, CDR1 is SGHAT and CDR2 is FQNNGV. The CDR3 has 15 residues. CDR3 coding DNA: TGTGCCAGCAGCTCCATCCGGGACAGGGGATACGAGCAGTACTTC. Protein: CASSSIRDRGYEQYF. The full variable domain, in which reference TRBV11-2 and TRBJ2-7 provide the parts outside the CDR3, is EAGVAQSPRYKIIEKRQSVAFWCNPISGHATLYWYQQILGQGPKLLIQFQNNGVVDDSQLPKDRFSAERLKGVDSTLKIQPAKLEDSAVYLCASSSIRDRGYEQYFGPGTRLTVT.

The CDR3: CASSFWGETQYF. CDR3 nucleotides: TGTGCCAGCAGCTTTTGGGGGGAGACCCAGTACTTC. The chain links TRBV5-4 to TRBJ2-5; D tentatively fits TRBD1 or TRBD2 (5 bases each). In germline, CDR1 is SGHNT, CDR2 YYREEE (reference sequence). This CDR3 is 12 amino acids long. V gave up 2 bases and J gave up 5 bases, with 7 bases separating them.

The rearrangement joins TRBV11-2 to TRBJ1-2; D ambiguous. Trimming left V 3 bases short and J 6 bases short, with 23 bases between. This CDR3 spans 17 amino acids. CDR1 is SGHAT and CDR2 is FQNNGV in the germline V gene. Here the CDR3 DNA reads TGTGCCAGCAGCTTTCAGCCCTCGCACAGAAAAGCTAATGGCTACACCTTC. This translates into CASSFQPSHRKANGYTF.

The chain combines TRBV10-2 with TRBJ2-5, with TRBD2 matching 13 bases. Trimming cost V 6 bases and J 5 bases; bases outside gene matches: 6. The germline V gene encodes CDR1 WSHSY and CDR2 SAAADI. The CDR3 contains 15 residues. The CDR3 DNA follows: TGCGCCAGCAGCAGACTAGCGGGAGGACGGGAGACCCAGTACTTC. As protein: CASSRLAGGRETQYF.

The chain has TRBV19 and TRBJ2-1; a possible D gene is TRBD2 (6 bases). V was clipped by 4 bases and J by 0 bases, with 10 bases between them. Germline CDR1 is LNHDA and CDR2 is SQIVND (reference sequence). The CDR3 totals 15 residues. The CDR3 DNA reads as TGTGCCAGTAGTAGGCGGGATCTCTCCTACAATGAGCAGTTCTTC. This sequence encodes CASSRRDLSYNEQFF.

This clone occurred once. CDR3: CASSVDRDSYEQYF. CDR3 DNA sequence: TGTGCCAGCAGCGTCGACAGGGACTCCTACGAGCAGTACTTC. The rearrangement uses TRBV28 and TRBJ2-7; TRBD1 aligns across 7 bases. The CDR3 length is 14 residues. V lost 6 bases, J lost 0 bases, and 5 bases stayed unmatched. In germline, CDR1 is MDHEN, CDR2 SYDVKM.

The chain is built from TRBV7-9 and TRBJ1-1, with D hard to call. CDR3 length: 14 amino acids. Trimming cost V 5 bases and J 7 bases, with 17 bases left between them. Germline V lookup: CDR1 SEHNR, CDR2 FQNEAQ (reference sequence). CDR3 sequence (DNA): TGTGCCAGCAGCGGCGCGGGTGGCAGGAATGAAGCTTTCTTT. This codes for CASSGAGGRNEAFF. Full variable domain (remainder filled in from reference TRBV7-9 and TRBJ1-1): DTGVSQNPRHKITKRGQNVTFRCDPISEHNRLYWYRQTLGQGPEFLTYFQNEAQLEKSRLLSDRFSAERPKGSFSTLEIQRTEQGDSAMYLCASSGAGGRNEAFFGQGTRLTVV.

The CDR3 coding sequence is TGTGCCAGCAGTGAGTCCTCATGGACCTACGAGCAGTACTTC. It is translated as CASSESSWTYEQYF. The chain employs TRBV2 and TRBJ2-7, with D hard to call. V was pared by 3 bases and J by 2 bases, with 11 bases between. The CDR3 loop spans 14 amino acids. Per the germline V gene, CDR1 is SNHLY and CDR2 is FYNNEI.

CDR3 amino acids: CASSGDLYEQYF. The CDR3 region has the DNA TGTGCCAGCTCGGGGGACCTCTACGAGCAGTACTTC. The chain is built from TRBV18 and TRBJ2-7, with D perhaps assigned TRBD1 or TRBD2 (5 bases each). CDR3 size: 12 residues. The germline V gene encodes CDR1 KGHSH and CDR2 LQKENI. The V gene lost 6 bases and the J gene lost 3 bases, with 9 bases spanning the gap.

The chain recombines TRBV7-3 with TRBJ2-1; D is possibly TRBD1 (6 bases). This CDR3 is 12 amino acids long. CDR1 is SGHTA, CDR2 FQGTGA, per germline. Trimming took off 2 bases at V and 10 bases at J, with 9 bases between the two ends. The CDR3 here is CASSLSGEEQFF. The CDR3 bases are TGTGCCAGCAGCTTATCAGGGGAAGAGCAGTTCTTC. The full variable domain, in which reference TRBV7-3 and TRBJ2-1 provide the parts outside the CDR3, is GAGVSQTPSNKVTEKGKYVELRCDPISGHTALYWYRQSLGQGPEFLIYFQGTGAADDSGLPNDRFFAVRPEGSVSTLKIQRTERGDSAVYLCASSLSGEEQFFGPGTRLTVL.

The chain links TRBV7-2 to TRBJ1-2, with D possibly matching TRBD1 (6 bases). In germline, CDR1 is SGHTA, CDR2 FQGNSA. The CDR3 sequence is 12 residues long. V was trimmed by 5 bases and J by 8 bases, leaving 12 bases between them. CDR3 bases: TGTGCCAGCAGCATCTGGGACACCGGCTACACCTTC. It translates to CASSIWDTGYTF.